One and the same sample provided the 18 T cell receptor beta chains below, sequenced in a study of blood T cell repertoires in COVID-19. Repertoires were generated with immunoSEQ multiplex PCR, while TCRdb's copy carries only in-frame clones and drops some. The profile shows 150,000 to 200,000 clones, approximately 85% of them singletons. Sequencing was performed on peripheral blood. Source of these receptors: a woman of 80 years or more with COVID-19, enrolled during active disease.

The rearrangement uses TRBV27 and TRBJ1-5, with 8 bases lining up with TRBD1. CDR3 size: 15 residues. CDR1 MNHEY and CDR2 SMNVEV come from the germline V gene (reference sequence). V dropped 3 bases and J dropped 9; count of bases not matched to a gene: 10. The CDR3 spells CASSFSGGASGPQHF. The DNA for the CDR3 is TGTGCCAGCAGTTTTTCAGGGGGCGCATCAGGGCCCCAGCATTTT.

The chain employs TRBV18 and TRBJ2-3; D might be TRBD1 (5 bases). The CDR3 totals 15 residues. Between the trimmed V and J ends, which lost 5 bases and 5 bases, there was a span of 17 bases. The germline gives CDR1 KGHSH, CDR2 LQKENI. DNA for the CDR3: TGTGCCAGCTCAATTGCAGGGAATGTTGGAGATACGCAGTATTTT. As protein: CASSIAGNVGDTQYF.

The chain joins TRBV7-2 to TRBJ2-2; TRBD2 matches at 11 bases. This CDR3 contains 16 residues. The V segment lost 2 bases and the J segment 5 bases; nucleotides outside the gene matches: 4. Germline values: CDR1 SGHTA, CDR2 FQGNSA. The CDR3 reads CASSLIPSGGTGELFF. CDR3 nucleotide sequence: TGTGCCAGCAGCTTAATTCCTAGCGGGGGGACCGGGGAGCTGTTTTTT.

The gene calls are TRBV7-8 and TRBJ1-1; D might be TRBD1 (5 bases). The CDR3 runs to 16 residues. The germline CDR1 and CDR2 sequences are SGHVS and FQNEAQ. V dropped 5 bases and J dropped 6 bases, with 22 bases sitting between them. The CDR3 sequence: CASSPGTGQVGPEAFF. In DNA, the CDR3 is TGTGCCAGCAGCCCCGGAACAGGCCAAGTAGGTCCTGAAGCTTTCTTT. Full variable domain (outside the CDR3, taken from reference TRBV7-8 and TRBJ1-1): GAGVSQSPRYKVAKRGQDVALRCDPISGHVSLFWYQQALGQGPEFLTYFQNEAQLDKSGLPSDRFFAERPEGSVSTLKIQRTQQEDSAVYLCASSPGTGQVGPEAFFGQGTRLTVV.

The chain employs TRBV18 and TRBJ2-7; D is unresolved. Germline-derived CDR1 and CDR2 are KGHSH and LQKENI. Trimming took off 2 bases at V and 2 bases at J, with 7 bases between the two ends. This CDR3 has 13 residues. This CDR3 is CASSPVSAYEQYF. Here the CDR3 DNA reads TGTGCCAGCTCACCAGTATCAGCCTACGAGCAGTACTTC.

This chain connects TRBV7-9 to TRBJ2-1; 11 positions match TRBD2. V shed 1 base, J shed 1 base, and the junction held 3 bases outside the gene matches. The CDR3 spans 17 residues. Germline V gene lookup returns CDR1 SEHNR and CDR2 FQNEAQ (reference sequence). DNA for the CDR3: TGTGCCAGCAGCTTAGGGGGACTAGCGGCTTCCTACAATGAGCAGTTCTTC. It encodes CASSLGGLAASYNEQFF.

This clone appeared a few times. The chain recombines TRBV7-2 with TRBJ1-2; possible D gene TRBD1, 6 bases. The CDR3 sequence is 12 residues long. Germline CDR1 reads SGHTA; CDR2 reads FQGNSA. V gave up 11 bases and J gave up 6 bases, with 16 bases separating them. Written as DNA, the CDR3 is TGTGCCGTCGTGGGGGCTGCGGATGGCTACACCTTC. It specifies CAVVGAADGYTF.

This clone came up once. CDR3 protein: CASSLKAAGSFPHEQYF. For the CDR3, the DNA is TGTGCCAGCAGCTTGAAAGCGGCGGGGAGTTTTCCCCACGAGCAGTACTTC. This sequence joins TRBV5-5 and TRBJ2-7; the D gene is possibly TRBD2 (6 bases). This CDR3 is built from 17 residues. V lost 1 base, J lost 5 bases, and 22 bases lay in between. The V gene's germline CDR1 is SGHKS and CDR2 YYEKEE (reference sequence).

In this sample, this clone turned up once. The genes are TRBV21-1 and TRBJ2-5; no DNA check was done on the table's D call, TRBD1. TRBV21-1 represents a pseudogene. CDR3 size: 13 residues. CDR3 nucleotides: TGTGCCAGCAGCAGGACAGTAGAAGAGACCCAGTACTTC. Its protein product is CASSRTVEETQYF.

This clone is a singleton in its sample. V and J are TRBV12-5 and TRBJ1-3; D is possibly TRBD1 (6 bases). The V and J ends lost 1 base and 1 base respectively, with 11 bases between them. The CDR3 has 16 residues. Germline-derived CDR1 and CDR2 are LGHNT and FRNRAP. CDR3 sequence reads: CASGLGTQGSGNTIYF. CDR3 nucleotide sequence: TGTGCTAGTGGTTTGGGAACCCAGGGGTCTGGAAACACCATATATTTT.

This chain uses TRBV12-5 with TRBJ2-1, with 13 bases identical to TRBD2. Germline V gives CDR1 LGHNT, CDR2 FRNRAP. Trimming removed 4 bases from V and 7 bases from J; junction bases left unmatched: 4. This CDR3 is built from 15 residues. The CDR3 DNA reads TGTGCTAGTGGTTGGGGACTAGCGGGGCCTAATGAGCAGTTCTTC. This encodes CASGWGLAGPNEQFF.

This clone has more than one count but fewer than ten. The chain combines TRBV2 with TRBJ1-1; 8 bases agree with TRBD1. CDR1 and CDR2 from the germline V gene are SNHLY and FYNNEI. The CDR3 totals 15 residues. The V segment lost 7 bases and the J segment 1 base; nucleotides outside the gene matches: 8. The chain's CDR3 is CASTGSGTGNTEAFF. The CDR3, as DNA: TGTGCCAGCACGGGGTCCGGGACAGGGAACACTGAAGCTTTCTTT.

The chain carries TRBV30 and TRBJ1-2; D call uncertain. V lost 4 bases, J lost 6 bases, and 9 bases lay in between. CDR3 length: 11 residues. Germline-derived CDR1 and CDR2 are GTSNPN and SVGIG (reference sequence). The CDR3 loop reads CAWTHGHGYTF. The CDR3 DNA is TGTGCCTGGACCCATGGGCATGGCTACACCTTC.

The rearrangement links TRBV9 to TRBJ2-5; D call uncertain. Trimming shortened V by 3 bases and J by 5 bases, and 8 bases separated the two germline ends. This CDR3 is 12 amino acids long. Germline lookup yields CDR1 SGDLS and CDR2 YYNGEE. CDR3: CASSGDRETQYF. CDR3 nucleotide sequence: TGTGCCAGCAGCGGCGATCGGGAGACCCAGTACTTC. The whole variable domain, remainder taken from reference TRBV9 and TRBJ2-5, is DSGVTQTPKHLITATGQRVTLRCSPRSGDLSVYWYQQSLDQGLQFLIQYYNGEERAKGNILERFSAQQFPDLHSELNLSSLELGDSALYFCASSGDRETQYFGPGTRLLVL.

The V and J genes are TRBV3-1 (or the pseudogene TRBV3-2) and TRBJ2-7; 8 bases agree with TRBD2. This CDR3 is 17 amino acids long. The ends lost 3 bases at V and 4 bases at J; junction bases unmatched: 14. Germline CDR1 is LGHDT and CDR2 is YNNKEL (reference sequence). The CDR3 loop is CASSHLGLAHLKYEQYF. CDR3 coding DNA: TGTGCCAGCAGCCACCTCGGACTAGCCCATCTTAAATACGAGCAGTACTTC.

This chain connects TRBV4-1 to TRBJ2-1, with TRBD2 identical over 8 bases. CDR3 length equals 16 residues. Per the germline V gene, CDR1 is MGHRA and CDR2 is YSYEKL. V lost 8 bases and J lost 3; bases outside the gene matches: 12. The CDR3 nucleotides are TGCGCCAGCCTTTCTCGGGCCGCGGGGGGCTACAATGAGCAGTTCTTC. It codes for CASLSRAAGGYNEQFF.

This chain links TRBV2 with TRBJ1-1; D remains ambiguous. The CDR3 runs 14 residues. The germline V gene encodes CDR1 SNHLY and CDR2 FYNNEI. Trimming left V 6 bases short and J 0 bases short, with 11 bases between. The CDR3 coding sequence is TGTGCCAGCAGCCGGACTGTCATGAACACTGAAGCTTTCTTT. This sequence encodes CASSRTVMNTEAFF.

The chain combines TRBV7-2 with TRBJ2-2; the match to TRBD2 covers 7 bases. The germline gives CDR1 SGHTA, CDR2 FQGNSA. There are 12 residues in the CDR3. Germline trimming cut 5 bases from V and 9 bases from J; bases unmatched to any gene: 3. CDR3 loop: CASSQGLRELFF. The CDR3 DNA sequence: TGTGCCAGCAGCCAGGGACTACGGGAGCTGTTTTTT. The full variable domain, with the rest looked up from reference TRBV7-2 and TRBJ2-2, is GAGVSQSPSNKVTEKGKDVELRCDPISGHTALYWYRQSLGQGLEFLIYFQGNSAPDKSGLPSDRFSAERTGGSVSTLTIQRTQQEDSAVYLCASSQGLRELFFGEGSRLTVL.